The 26 T cell receptor beta chains listed next were all sequenced from one sample in a study of shared clonotypes between healthy human individuals. Produced via immunoSEQ multiplex PCR; TCRdb's table is partial and in-frame only. The sample shows 550,000 to 800,000 clones, roughly 87% of them seen only once. Sequencing was carried out using memory CD8+ T cells from PBMCs. As for subset: CD45RO+ cells pooled with CCR7-negative TemRA cells. The receptors were sampled from a young man in good health. Some clones in this sample may be carry-over from other donors' samples.

This clone was found once. V usage is TRBV11-3 and J usage is TRBJ1-1; no definite D call. The CDR3 extends over 15 amino acids. From germline, CDR1 is SGHNT and CDR2 YENEEA. The germline V and J ends were trimmed by 5 bases and 6 bases, with 19 bases remaining between them. The CDR3 nucleotides read TGTGCCAGCAGCGATGCAGCCTTTCCGGCTTCTGAAGCTTTCTTT. This encodes CASSDAAFPASEAFF.

Comment on this clone: The same CDR3 is also encoded by other DNA sequences in this sample. J is TRBJ2-7 and V is TRBV9, with 7 positions matching TRBD1. CDR1 is SGDLS and CDR2 is YYNGEE in the germline V gene. V lost 1 base and J lost 5; bases outside the gene matches: 6. This CDR3 comprises 14 residues. CDR3 DNA sequence: TGTGCCAGCAGCGTAAGAGACAGGGCTCACGAGCAGTACTTC. Translating it yields CASSVRDRAHEQYF.

The chain combines TRBV28 with TRBJ2-7; D is ambiguous. The CDR3 is 14 residues long. The germline V gene has CDR1 MDHEN and CDR2 SYDVKM. Trimming took off 7 bases at V and 1 base at J, with 14 bases between the two ends. The CDR3 is CASTPAEESYEQYF. In DNA form, the CDR3 reads TGTGCCAGCACACCTGCTGAGGAGTCCTACGAGCAGTACTTC.

This clone was seen once. This CDR3 is CASSWTGSNEKLFF. The CDR3 coding sequence is TGTGCCAGCAGTTGGACAGGATCTAATGAAAAACTGTTTTTT. The V call is TRBV27, the J call TRBJ1-4, with 7 bases identical to TRBD1. The CDR3 is 14 amino acids. Germline loops: CDR1 MNHEY, CDR2 SMNVEV (reference sequence). V gave up 4 bases and J gave up 3 bases; unmatched junction bases: 2. Together with reference TRBV27 and TRBJ1-4, the CDR3 gives the full variable domain: EAQVTQNPRYLITVTGKKLTVTCSQNMNHEYMSWYRQDPGLGLRQIYYSMNVEVTDKGDVPEGYKVSRKEKRNFPLILESPSPNQTSLYFCASSWTGSNEKLFFGSGTQLSVL.

Points on this clone: In the same sample, other DNA sequences code for this CDR3. The CDR3 reads CASSLWGGNQPQHF. CDR3 DNA sequence: TGTGCCAGCAGTTTGTGGGGTGGGAATCAGCCCCAGCATTTT. V usage is TRBV28 and J usage is TRBJ1-5; D uncertain. Trimming took 3 bases from V and 4 from J, leaving 10 bases between them. This CDR3 comprises 14 residues. Germline assignment: CDR1 MDHEN and CDR2 SYDVKM.

This CDR3 reads CASSSVDRSNQPQHF. The CDR3 DNA reads as TGTGCCAGCAGCTCCGTAGACAGGTCAAATCAGCCCCAGCATTTT. The genes are TRBV16 and TRBJ1-5; D is possibly TRBD1 (6 bases). Deletions cut 5 bases from V and 4 bases from J, with 15 bases between. CDR1 is KGHSY, CDR2 FQNENV, per germline. CDR3 length: 15 amino acids.

This clone was found a few times. The chain uses TRBV14 and TRBJ1-1, with D perhaps matching TRBD1 (5 bases). Germline V gene data show CDR1 as SGHDN and CDR2 as FVKESK. The CDR3 has 14 residues. V shed 3 bases and J shed 5 bases, with 13 bases lying between them. The CDR3 nucleotides are TGTGCCAGCAGCCATTTCCAGGGAGGAACTGAAGCTTTCTTT. This sequence encodes CASSHFQGGTEAFF.

Points on this clone: The same CDR3 is also encoded by other DNA sequences in this sample. CDR3 region: CASSLSYSYEQYF. The CDR3 nucleotides are TGTGCCAGCAGTTTAAGTTACTCCTACGAGCAGTACTTC. The rearrangement joins TRBV27 to TRBJ2-7; D call uncertain. The CDR3 runs to 13 residues. The V and J ends lost 2 bases and 0 bases respectively, with 5 bases between them. Germline lookup yields CDR1 MNHEY and CDR2 SMNVEV (reference sequence).

The chain combines TRBV6-1 with TRBJ1-2; TRBD1 might be the D (6 bases). CDR3 size: 16 residues. Germline V gene sequence: CDR1 MNHNS, CDR2 SASEGT. The V end lost 0 bases, the J end lost 4 bases, and 15 bases lay between the germline ends. DNA of the CDR3: TGTGCCAGCAGTGAAGCGGGAGAGGGGGAGGGCTATGGCTACACCTTC. This gives the protein CASSEAGEGEGYGYTF.

The CDR3 DNA follows: TGTGCCAGCAGTTTAGGCACGACAGGGGACTCTGGAAACACCATATATTTT. This sequence encodes CASSLGTTGDSGNTIYF. The V and J genes are TRBV28 and TRBJ1-3; 8 bases align to TRBD1. CDR1 MDHEN and CDR2 SYDVKM come from the germline V gene. CDR3 length: 17 amino acids. V lost 2 bases to trimming and J lost 0 bases; unmatched junction nucleotides: 6.

V gene TRBV28 combines with J gene TRBJ1-6; TRBD1 aligns across 9 bases. V gave up 1 base and J gave up 6 bases; unmatched junction bases: 7. Germline CDR1 reads MDHEN; CDR2 reads SYDVKM. The CDR3 contains 17 residues. CDR3 coding DNA: TGTGCCAGCAGTTTATATGGGACAGGGAAGGGTAATTCACCCCTCCACTTT. It encodes CASSLYGTGKGNSPLHF.

The chain uses TRBV28 and TRBJ1-2; D may be TRBD1 (5 bases). The V gene lost 5 bases and the J gene lost 5 bases, with 21 bases spanning the gap. Per the germline V gene, CDR1 is MDHEN and CDR2 is SYDVKM. The CDR3 is 16 residues long. CDR3 in amino acids: CASSPGGAPKLYGYTF. The CDR3 region has the DNA TGTGCCAGCAGTCCTGGCGGGGCCCCTAAACTTTATGGCTACACCTTC.

V and J are TRBV9 and TRBJ2-7; 8 bases fit TRBD2. Per germline, CDR1 SGDLS and CDR2 YYNGEE. The CDR3 extends over 15 amino acids. V shed 4 bases and J 6 bases; nucleotides not matched to a gene: 12. The CDR3 DNA reads as TGTGCCAGCAGCCTTATGGGTAGCGGGGCTTCCGAGCAGTACTTC. Translation gives CASSLMGSGASEQYF.

The chain recombines TRBV27 with TRBJ2-7; TRBD1 aligns across 10 bases. The CDR3 is made up of 18 amino acids. CDR1 and CDR2 from the germline V gene are MNHEY and SMNVEV (reference sequence). The trim removed 7 bases at V and 6 bases at J, leaving 21 bases unmatched. The CDR3: CASNSGRPGDRGSGEQYF. DNA for the CDR3: TGTGCCAGCAACTCGGGGCGACCTGGGGACAGGGGATCCGGCGAGCAGTACTTC.

The J gene is TRBJ2-1, the V gene TRBV9; 7 bases are shared with TRBD2. This CDR3 is 15 amino acids long. Germline V gene lookup returns CDR1 SGDLS and CDR2 YYNGEE. Trimming removed 0 bases from V and 9 bases from J; junction bases left unmatched: 9. In DNA, the CDR3 is TGTGCCAGCAGCGTAGGGGGCGGGAGCCCAACTGAGCAGTTCTTC. It specifies CASSVGGGSPTEQFF.

The chain links TRBV27 to TRBJ2-7, with 8 bases fitting TRBD2. Germline V lookup: CDR1 MNHEY, CDR2 SMNVEV (reference sequence). J lost 2 bases, V lost 3 bases, and 15 bases had no gene match. This CDR3 region has 18 residues. The CDR3 sequence: CASSFNRKAGLVPYEQYF. The CDR3 bases are TGTGCCAGCAGTTTTAACAGGAAGGCGGGACTAGTCCCCTACGAGCAGTACTTC.

The V gene is TRBV29-1, the J gene TRBJ2-5; D is possibly TRBD2 (5 bases). The tail of the sequence fits TRBJ2-7 better, so the J call may be wrong. The CDR3 runs to 12 residues. CDR1 and CDR2 (germline): SQVTM, ANQGSEA. CDR3 nucleotide sequence: TGCAGCGTTTTAGCGCAATCCTACGAGCAGTACTTC. Amino acid sequence: CSVLAQSYEQYF.

The chain couples TRBV30 to TRBJ1-5, with D hard to call. Germline V gene data show CDR1 as GTSNPN and CDR2 as SVGIG (reference sequence). The CDR3 contains 14 residues. V lost 0 bases and J 0 bases, leaving 6 bases between the germline ends. The CDR3 sequence: CAWSVGGSNQPQHF. The DNA of the CDR3 is TGTGCCTGGAGTGTGGGCGGTAGCAATCAGCCCCAGCATTTT.

The rearrangement links TRBV6-5 to TRBJ2-7; D is uncertain. CDR3 length: 14 residues. Germline V gene sequence: CDR1 MNHEY, CDR2 SVGAGI. The V end lost 8 bases, the J end lost 2 bases, and 16 bases lay between the germline ends. CDR3 protein: CASGPVSSTYEQYF. The CDR3 nucleotides are TGTGCCAGCGGGCCGGTCAGCTCAACCTACGAGCAGTACTTC.

The table lists this clone with a count of one. The rearrangement joins TRBV13 to TRBJ2-1, with 12 bases identical to TRBD2. Germline CDR1 reads PRHDT; CDR2 reads FYEKMQ (reference sequence). The CDR3 length is 15 residues. J gave up 9 bases and V 7 bases, and 10 bases lay outside the gene matches. For the CDR3, the DNA is TGTGCCAGCACTAGCAGCGGACTAGCGGGAACTGAGCAGTTCTTC. This translates into CASTSSGLAGTEQFF.

The genes are TRBV7-9 and TRBJ2-7; D unclear. The CDR3 contains 15 residues. From germline, CDR1 is SEHNR and CDR2 FQNEAQ (reference sequence). Trimming removed 5 bases at V and 0 bases at J, with 14 bases between. This chain's CDR3 is CASSQDLGSSYEQYF. The CDR3 region has the DNA TGTGCCAGCAGCCAAGATCTGGGCAGCTCCTACGAGCAGTACTTC.

The chain joins TRBV6-5 to TRBJ1-4, with D tentatively TRBD1 (6 bases). V was clipped by 6 bases and J by 8 bases, with 19 bases between them. The V gene's germline CDR1 is MNHEY and CDR2 SVGAGI. This CDR3 spans 15 amino acids. The CDR3 sequence is CASRSDRRELEKLFF. The DNA of the CDR3 is TGTGCCAGCAGAAGCGACAGGAGGGAGTTAGAAAAACTGTTTTTT.

The CDR3 is CASSVGWGPNVLTF. In nucleotides, the CDR3 is TGTGCCAGCAGCGTAGGCTGGGGACCCAACGTCCTGACTTTC. The rearrangement links TRBV9 to TRBJ2-6, with D perhaps being TRBD1 or TRBD2 (5 bases each). This CDR3 is 14 amino acids long. CDR1 and CDR2 from the germline V gene are SGDLS and YYNGEE. V was shortened by 0 bases and J by 8 bases, with 9 bases between the two germline ends.

V is TRBV28 and J is TRBJ2-7; D perhaps matches TRBD2 (6 bases). The CDR3 contains 12 residues. Germline V gives CDR1 MDHEN, CDR2 SYDVKM. The V and J ends lost 7 bases and 7 bases respectively, with 14 bases between them. The CDR3 protein is CASKHRGGEQYF. The CDR3 coding sequence is TGTGCCAGCAAGCACAGAGGAGGGGAGCAGTACTTC.

Only a few counts were recorded for this clone. This chain links TRBV2 with TRBJ1-1, with D possibly being TRBD1 (5 bases). This CDR3 comprises 16 residues. Trimming took 6 bases from V and 7 from J, leaving 24 bases between them. Germline V gives CDR1 SNHLY, CDR2 FYNNEI. In nucleotides, the CDR3 is TGTGCCAGCAGCCCGAATGTTTGGGGCGACCCCCGTGAAGCTTTCTTT. This codes for CASSPNVWGDPREAFF.

The V call is TRBV11-2, the J call TRBJ2-7; TRBD2 matches 12 bases. This CDR3 comprises 20 residues. Germline lookup yields CDR1 SGHAT and CDR2 FQNNGV. The V gene end was trimmed by 0 bases and the J gene end by 4 bases; junction bases not matched to a gene: 16. The CDR3 DNA sequence: TGTGCCAGCAGCTTAGATGTCCTGGAGGTCGGACTAGCGGGACCTTACGAGCAGTACTTC. It translates to CASSLDVLEVGLAGPYEQYF.